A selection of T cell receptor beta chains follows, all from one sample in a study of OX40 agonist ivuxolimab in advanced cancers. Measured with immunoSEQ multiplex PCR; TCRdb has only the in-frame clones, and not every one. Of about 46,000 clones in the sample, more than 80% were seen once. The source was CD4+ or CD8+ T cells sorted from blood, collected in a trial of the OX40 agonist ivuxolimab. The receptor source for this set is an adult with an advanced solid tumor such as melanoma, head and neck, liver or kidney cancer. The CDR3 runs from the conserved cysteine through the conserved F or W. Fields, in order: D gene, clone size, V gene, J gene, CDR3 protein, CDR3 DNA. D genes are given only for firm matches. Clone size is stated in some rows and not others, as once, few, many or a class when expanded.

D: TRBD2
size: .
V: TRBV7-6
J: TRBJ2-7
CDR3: CASGMTGGDHEQYF
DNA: TGTGCCAGCGGAATGACGGGAGGGGACCACGAGCAGTACTTC

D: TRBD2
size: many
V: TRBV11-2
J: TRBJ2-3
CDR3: CASSRLAGTDTQYF
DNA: TGTGCCAGCAGCCGACTAGCGGGCACAGATACGCAGTATTTT

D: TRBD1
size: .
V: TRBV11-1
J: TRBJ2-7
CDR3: CASSLALDRGYEQYF
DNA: TGTGCCAGCAGCTTAGCGCTCGACAGGGGCTACGAGCAGTACTTC

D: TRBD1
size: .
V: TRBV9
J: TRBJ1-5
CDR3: CASSETGGQPQHF
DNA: TGTGCCAGCAGCGAGACAGGGGGCCAGCCCCAGCATTTT

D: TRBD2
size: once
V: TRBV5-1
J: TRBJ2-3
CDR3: CASWGLAGGPYPTDTQYF
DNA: TGCGCCAGCTGGGGACTAGCGGGGGGCCCCTACCCCACAGATACGCAGTATTTT

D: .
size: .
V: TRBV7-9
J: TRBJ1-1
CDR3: CASSSDDPEAFF
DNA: TGTGCCAGCAGCTCCGACGACCCTGAAGCTTTCTTT

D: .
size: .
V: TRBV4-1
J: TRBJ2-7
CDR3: CASSQEPDGYYEQYF
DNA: TGCGCCAGCAGCCAAGAACCGGATGGGTACTACGAGCAGTACTTC

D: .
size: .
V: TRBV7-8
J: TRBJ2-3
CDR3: CASSLIRTEGIDTQYF
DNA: TGTGCCAGCAGCTTAATCCGGACAGAGGGAATAGATACGCAGTATTTT

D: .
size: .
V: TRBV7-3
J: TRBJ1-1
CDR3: CASSPSAILNTEAFF
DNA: TGTGCCAGCAGCCCCTCGGCGATCCTGAACACTGAAGCTTTCTTT

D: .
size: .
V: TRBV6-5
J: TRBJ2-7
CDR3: CASSISSYEQYF
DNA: TGTGCCAGCAGTATTAGCTCCTACGAGCAGTACTTC

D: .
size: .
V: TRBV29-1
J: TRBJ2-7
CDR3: CSASDRGPISGRSYEQYF
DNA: TGCAGCGCTTCAGACAGGGGCCCCATCAGCGGGAGGTCCTACGAGCAGTACTTC

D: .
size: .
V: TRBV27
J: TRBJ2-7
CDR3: CASRGAGMDEQYF
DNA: TGTGCCAGCAGAGGGGCAGGAATGGACGAGCAGTACTTC

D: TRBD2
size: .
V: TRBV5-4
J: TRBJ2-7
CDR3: CASSLESASGYEQYF
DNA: TGTGCCAGCAGCTTGGAGTCCGCTAGCGGCTACGAGCAGTACTTC

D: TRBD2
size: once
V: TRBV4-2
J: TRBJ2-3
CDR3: CASSYGTSGGTDTQYF
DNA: TGTGCCAGCAGCTATGGGACTAGCGGGGGGACAGATACGCAGTATTTT

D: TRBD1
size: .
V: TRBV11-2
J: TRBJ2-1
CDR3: CASSLARDRYNEQFF
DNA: TGTGCCAGCAGCTTAGCCCGGGACAGGTACAATGAGCAGTTCTTC

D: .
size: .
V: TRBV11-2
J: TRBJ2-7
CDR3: CASSLGQGNEQYF
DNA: TGTGCCAGCAGCTTAGGGCAGGGGAACGAGCAGTACTTC

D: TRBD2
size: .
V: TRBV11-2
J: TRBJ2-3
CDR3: CASSLEELAGGQADTQYF
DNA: TGTGCCAGCAGCTTAGAGGAACTAGCGGGGGGGCAGGCAGATACGCAGTATTTT

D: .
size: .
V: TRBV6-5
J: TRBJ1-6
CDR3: CASSPEKGTPLHF
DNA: TGTGCCAGCAGCCCAGAGAAGGGGACACCCCTCCACTTT

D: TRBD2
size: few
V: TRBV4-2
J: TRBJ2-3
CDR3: CASSQDKGLAGTLTDTQYF
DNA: TGTGCCAGCAGCCAAGATAAGGGGCTAGCGGGCACACTCACAGATACGCAGTATTTT

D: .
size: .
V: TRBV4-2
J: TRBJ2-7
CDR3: CASSPSQVVTYEQYF
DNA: TGTGCCAGCAGCCCCTCCCAGGTTGTTACCTACGAGCAGTACTTC

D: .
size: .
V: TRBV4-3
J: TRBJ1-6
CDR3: CASSQQSSYNSPLHF
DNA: TGCGCCAGCAGCCAACAGAGCTCCTATAATTCACCCCTCCACTTT

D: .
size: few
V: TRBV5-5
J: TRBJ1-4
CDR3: CASSFFVGDEKLFF
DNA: TGTGCCAGCAGCTTTTTTGTCGGGGATGAAAAACTGTTTTTT

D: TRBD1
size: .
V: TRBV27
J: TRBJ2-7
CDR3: CASSPGTGVDEQYF
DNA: TGTGCCAGCAGTCCCGGGACAGGGGTGGACGAGCAGTACTTC

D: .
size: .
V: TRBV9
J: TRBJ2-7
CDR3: CASSVSGTVTYEQYF
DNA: TGTGCCAGCAGCGTATCCGGGACGGTAACCTACGAGCAGTACTTC

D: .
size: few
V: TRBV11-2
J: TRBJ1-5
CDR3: CASSPHTNQPQHF
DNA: TGTGCCAGCAGCCCCCACACGAATCAGCCCCAGCATTTT

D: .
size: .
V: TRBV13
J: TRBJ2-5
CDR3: CASSFFVETQYF
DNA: TGTGCCAGCAGCTTCTTTGTCGAGACCCAGTACTTC

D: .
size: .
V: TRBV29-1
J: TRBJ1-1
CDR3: CSVSDNEAFF
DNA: TGCAGCGTTTCGGACAATGAAGCTTTCTTT

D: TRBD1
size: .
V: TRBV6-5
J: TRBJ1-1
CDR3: CASSTPGQRNTEAFF
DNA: TGTGCCAGCAGTACACCGGGACAGAGGAACACTGAAGCTTTCTTT

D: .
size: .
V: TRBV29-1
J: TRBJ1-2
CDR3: CSALTGDYGGYTF
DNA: TGCAGCGCTCTGACGGGAGATTATGGTGGCTACACCTTC

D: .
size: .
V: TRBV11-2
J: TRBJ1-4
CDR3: CASSSIPPGAGEKLFF
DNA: TGTGCCAGCAGCTCCATCCCTCCAGGGGCTGGTGAAAAACTGTTTTTT

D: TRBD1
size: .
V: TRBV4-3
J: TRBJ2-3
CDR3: CASSQSRDSVPISF
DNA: TGCGCCAGCAGCCAATCCCGGGACAGCGTGCCAATATCTTTT

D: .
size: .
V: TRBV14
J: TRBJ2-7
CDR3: CASSQEYGDEQYF
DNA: TGTGCCAGCAGCCAAGAATACGGGGACGAGCAGTACTTC

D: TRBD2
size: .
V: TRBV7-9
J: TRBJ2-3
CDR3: CASSLLAGGTDTQYF
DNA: TGTGCCAGCAGCTTATTAGCGGGGGGCACAGATACGCAGTATTTT

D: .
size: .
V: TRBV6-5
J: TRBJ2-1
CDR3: CASSSPGRSSYNEQFF
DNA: TGTGCCAGCAGTTCTCCGGGACGGAGCTCCTACAATGAGCAGTTCTTC

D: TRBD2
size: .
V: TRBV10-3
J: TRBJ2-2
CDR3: CAISGIAGGNTGELFF
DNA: TGTGCCATCAGTGGGATAGCGGGGGGAAACACCGGGGAGCTGTTTTTT

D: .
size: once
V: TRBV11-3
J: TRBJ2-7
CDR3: CASSFMIGIWGEQYF
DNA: TGTGCCAGCAGCTTTATGATAGGAATATGGGGGGAGCAGTACTTC

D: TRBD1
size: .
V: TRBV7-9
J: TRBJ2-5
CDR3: CASSPQGEAGTQYF
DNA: TGTGCCAGCAGCCCACAGGGGGAGGCGGGGACCCAGTACTTC

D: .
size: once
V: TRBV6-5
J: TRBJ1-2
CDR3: CASSYNPFANYGYTF
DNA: TGTGCCAGCAGTTATAACCCCTTTGCTAACTATGGCTACACCTTC

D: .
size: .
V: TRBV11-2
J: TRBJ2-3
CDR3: CASSPSVDTQYF
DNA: TGTGCCAGCAGCCCCTCCGTCGATACGCAGTATTTT

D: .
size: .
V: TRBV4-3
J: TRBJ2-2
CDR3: CASSPIPREGAGELFF
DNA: TGCGCCAGCAGCCCGATCCCCAGGGAGGGGGCCGGGGAGCTGTTTTTT

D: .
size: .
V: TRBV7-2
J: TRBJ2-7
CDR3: CASSYVTYEQYF
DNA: TGTGCCAGCAGCTATGTAACCTACGAGCAGTACTTC

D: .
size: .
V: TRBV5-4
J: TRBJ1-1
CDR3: CASSLGRNTEAFF
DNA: TGTGCCAGCAGCTTGGGACGGAACACTGAAGCTTTCTTT

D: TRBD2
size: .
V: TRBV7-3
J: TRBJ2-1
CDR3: CASRPPGLAGSGEQFF
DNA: TGTGCCAGCAGACCACCGGGACTAGCGGGATCGGGAGAGCAGTTCTTC

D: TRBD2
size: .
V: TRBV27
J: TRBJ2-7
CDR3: CASIPRGAGVRSYEQYF
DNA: TGTGCCAGCATTCCTAGGGGAGCGGGAGTCAGGTCCTACGAGCAGTACTTC

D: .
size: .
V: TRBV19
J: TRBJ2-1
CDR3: CASSIVKGTYNEQFF
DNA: TGTGCCAGTAGTATAGTCAAGGGGACCTACAATGAGCAGTTCTTC

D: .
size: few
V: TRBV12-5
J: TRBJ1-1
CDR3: CASGLVPNTEAFF
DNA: TGTGCTAGTGGTTTGGTCCCGAACACTGAAGCTTTCTTT

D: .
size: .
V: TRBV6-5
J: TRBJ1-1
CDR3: CASSSPRVATHEAFF
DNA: TGTGCCAGCAGTTCCCCCCGGGTAGCAACTCATGAAGCTTTCTTT

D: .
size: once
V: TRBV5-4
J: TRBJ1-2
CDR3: CASSQTSEGYTF
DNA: TGTGCCAGCAGCCAGACCAGTGAGGGCTACACCTTC

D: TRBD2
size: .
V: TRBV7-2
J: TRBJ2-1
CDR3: CASSSMTSGRNEQFF
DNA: TGTGCCAGCAGCTCGATGACTAGCGGGAGAAATGAGCAGTTCTTC

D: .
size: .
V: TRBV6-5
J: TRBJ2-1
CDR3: CASSYSPGVSYNEQFF
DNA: TGTGCCAGCAGTTACTCACCGGGAGTTTCCTACAATGAGCAGTTCTTC

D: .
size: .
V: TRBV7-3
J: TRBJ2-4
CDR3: CASSPYVGGRSKNIQYF
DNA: TGTGCCAGCAGCCCGTACGTTGGGGGCAGGTCCAAAAACATTCAGTACTTC

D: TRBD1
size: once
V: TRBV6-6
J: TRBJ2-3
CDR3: CASSYLSGGASDTQYF
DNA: TGTGCCAGCAGTTACTTGTCAGGGGGCGCATCAGATACGCAGTATTTT

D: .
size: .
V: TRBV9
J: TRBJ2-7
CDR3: CASSVGKGTSYEQYF
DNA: TGTGCCAGCAGCGTAGGGAAGGGCACCTCCTACGAGCAGTACTTC